The present T cell receptor beta chain was sequenced within a study of blood T cell repertoires in COVID-19. The CDR3 covers 17 residues. With 4 bases clipped from V and 0 bases from J, the junction kept 6 bases outside the gene matches. Germline V gene lookup returns CDR1 LNHDA and CDR2 SQIVND (reference sequence). As originally analysed: Researchers report that nucleated cell counts were estimated from reference gene primer amplification. Sequencing used immunoSEQ multiplex PCR; TCRdb keeps in-frame clones, though not all of them. That table furnishes V, J and clone size, whereas the DNA furnished D and trimming. The sample lists 120,000 to 150,000 clones; around 81% were seen once.

This clonotype was obtained from a human donor with acute or convalescent COVID-19. The donor label of this sample is uncertain. The V gene is TRBV19, the J gene TRBJ2-1; TRBD2 matches 10 bases. Material: peripheral blood. The CDR3 DNA reads TGTGCCAGTAGTACCCTTAGCGGGGGGTCCTCCTACAATGAGCAGTTCTTC. Its translation is CASSTLSGGSSYNEQFF.